What follows are 26 T cell receptor beta chains derived from one specimen sequenced in a study of blood T cell repertoires in COVID-19. Generated by immunoSEQ multiplex PCR, the TCRdb table keeps only in-frame clones and is missing some. Counted here are around 500,000 clones, over 75% occurring once; the ten biggest clones make up 3% to 3.5%. Sample: peripheral blood. The receptors derive from a human donor in a cohort sampled during active COVID-19.

The chain couples TRBV5-1 to TRBJ1-5; TRBD1 matches at 7 bases. CDR1 and CDR2 (germline): SGHRS, YFSETQ. J lost 4 bases, V lost 0 bases, and 4 bases had no gene match. The CDR3 spans 15 residues. In DNA, the CDR3 is TGCGCCAGCAGCTTGGAGGGGGACAGAAATCAGCCCCAGCATTTT. Translation gives CASSLEGDRNQPQHF. The variable domain in full, with the rest retrieved from reference TRBV5-1 and TRBJ1-5, is KAGVTQTPRYLIKTRGQQVTLSCSPISGHRSVSWYQQTPGQGLQFLFEYFSETQRNKGNFPGRFSGRQFSNSRSEMNVSTLELGDSALYLCASSLEGDRNQPQHFGDGTRLSIL.

The chain uses TRBV12-5 and TRBJ1-5; D is unclear. The V and J ends lost 6 bases and 9 bases respectively, with 9 bases between them. Germline V gene sequence: CDR1 LGHNT, CDR2 FRNRAP. The length of the CDR3 is 11 residues. Written as DNA, the CDR3 is TGTGCTAGTGGGGCGGTCGGGCCCCAGCATTTT. This translates into CASGAVGPQHF.

V gene TRBV6-5 combines with J gene TRBJ2-1, with D maybe TRBD1 (6 bases). Trimming pared 0 bases from V and 4 bases from J, leaving 10 bases between. The germline gives CDR1 MNHEY, CDR2 SVGAGI. The CDR3 has 15 amino acids. CDR3 coding DNA: TGTGCCAGCAGTTACTCCCCAGGGGCATACAATGAGCAGTTCTTC. This translates into CASSYSPGAYNEQFF.

The J gene is TRBJ2-6, the V gene TRBV4-3; D perhaps matches TRBD2 (5 bases). V was clipped by 0 bases and J by 0 bases, with 6 bases between them. The CDR3 length is 16 residues. Germline CDR1 and CDR2: LGHNA and YSLEER. The CDR3: CASSQDGDSGANVLTF. In nucleotides, the CDR3 is TGCGCCAGCAGCCAAGACGGGGACTCTGGGGCCAACGTCCTGACTTTC.

V is TRBV7-2 and J is TRBJ2-7; TRBD1 agrees at 9 bases. Germline V lookup: CDR1 SGHTA, CDR2 FQGNSA. The V gene end was trimmed by 2 bases and the J gene end by 5 bases; junction bases not matched to a gene: 16. The CDR3 has 18 amino acids. The chain's CDR3 is CASSLQIAGGTGRHEQYF. CDR3 in DNA: TGTGCCAGCAGCTTACAAATAGCTGGCGGGACAGGGCGTCACGAGCAGTACTTC.

This chain uses TRBV27 with TRBJ1-1, with a weak D call TRBD1 (5 bases). The CDR3 is 15 residues long. Germline loops: CDR1 MNHEY, CDR2 SMNVEV (reference sequence). V was trimmed by 5 bases and J by 5 bases, leaving 18 bases between them. The CDR3 bases are TGTGCCAGCAGTCCCGGGCGGGGGGTGCAGACTGAAGCTTTCTTT. Translated: CASSPGRGVQTEAFF.

In DNA, the CDR3 is TGCAGCGTCGACAGGGGCCAAGAGACCCAGTACTTC. It specifies CSVDRGQETQYF. This chain joins TRBV29-1 and TRBJ2-5; 8 bases are shared with TRBD1. The CDR3 has 12 amino acids. Germline V lookup: CDR1 SQVTM, CDR2 ANQGSEA. J gave up 1 base and V 6 bases, and 1 base lay outside the gene matches.

This clone was recorded once. V is TRBV2 and J is TRBJ2-2, with no clear D. Germline V gene data show CDR1 as SNHLY and CDR2 as FYNNEI. There are 13 residues in the CDR3. The V and J ends lost 5 bases and 7 bases respectively, with 11 bases between them. The CDR3 here is CASSSSYLGELFF. CDR3 sequence (DNA): TGTGCCAGCAGTAGTTCCTACCTCGGGGAGCTGTTTTTT.

This chain joins TRBV28 and TRBJ1-2; D is unresolved. CDR1 MDHEN and CDR2 SYDVKM come from the germline V gene. The CDR3 is 16 residues long. The ends were cut back, 2 bases at V and 3 bases at J, with 16 bases in the middle. The CDR3 coding sequence is TGTGCCAGCAGTTTAGCTCTGAGGGAGAAGTACTATGGCTACACCTTC. Protein: CASSLALREKYYGYTF.

The V call is TRBV18, the J call TRBJ2-7; D is possibly TRBD2 (7 bases). Germline-derived CDR1 and CDR2 are KGHSH and LQKENI. CDR3 length equals 16 residues. V lost 6 bases and J 5 bases, leaving 23 bases between the germline ends. Here the CDR3 DNA reads TGTGCCAGCTCGCCGCCGGGGGGCGGGAGAATAAACGAGCAGTACTTC. This translates into CASSPPGGGRINEQYF.

The CDR3, as DNA: TGTGCCATCAGTGAGTCTTTTGGCGGGGGGAACAATGAGCAGTTCTTC. It encodes CAISESFGGGNNEQFF. The V and J genes are TRBV10-3 and TRBJ2-1; 8 bases are a match to TRBD2. The CDR3 has 16 amino acids. Germline trimming cut 0 bases from V and 5 bases from J; bases unmatched to any gene: 6. Per germline, CDR1 ENHRY and CDR2 SYGVKD.

J is TRBJ2-7 and V is TRBV2; D remains unclear. Deletions cut 3 bases from V and 7 bases from J, with 10 bases between. The germline gives CDR1 SNHLY, CDR2 FYNNEI. The CDR3 has 12 amino acids. The CDR3: CASSEERREQYF. CDR3 DNA sequence: TGTGCCAGCAGTGAGGAGCGTCGAGAGCAGTACTTC.

This clone was found a few times. This chain joins TRBV13 and TRBJ2-1; 11 positions match TRBD2. This CDR3 has 15 amino acids. The trim removed 5 bases at V and 10 bases at J, leaving 10 bases unmatched. Germline V gene lookup returns CDR1 PRHDT and CDR2 FYEKMQ (reference sequence). CDR3 DNA sequence: TGTGCCAGCAGCCCGACTAGCGGGAAGGCGGGCGAGCAGTTCTTC. Translation gives CASSPTSGKAGEQFF.

This chain connects TRBV19 to TRBJ2-1, with D possibly being TRBD1 (5 bases). Trimming left V 3 bases short and J 3 bases short, with 12 bases between. Germline V gene sequence: CDR1 LNHDA, CDR2 SQIVND (reference sequence). The CDR3 consists of 15 residues. The CDR3 DNA reads TGTGCCAGTAGTATCAGTCAGGGCGGCTACAATGAGCAGTTCTTC. It encodes CASSISQGGYNEQFF.

The count of this clone is one. DNA for the CDR3: TGTGCCAGCACCCAGTACCTGAACACTGAAGCTTTCTTT. Translation gives CASTQYLNTEAFF. The chain links TRBV2 to TRBJ1-1; D remains unclear. The V end was cut by 7 bases, the J end by 0 bases, with 9 bases between. The germline V gene encodes CDR1 SNHLY and CDR2 FYNNEI. The CDR3 length is 13 residues.

This clone has more than one count but fewer than ten. The CDR3 reads CASMATGRNSPLHF. Written as DNA, the CDR3 is TGTGCCAGTATGGCGACAGGGAGGAATTCACCCCTCCACTTT. J is TRBJ1-6 and V is TRBV19; 7 nucleotides align to TRBD1. The germline gives CDR1 LNHDA, CDR2 SQIVND (reference sequence). CDR3 length: 14 amino acids. The J segment lost 7 bases and the V segment lost 7 bases, leaving 7 bases of the junction unmatched.

A few counts support this clone. The V call is TRBV7-9, the J call TRBJ2-4, with D tentatively TRBD2 (5 bases). CDR1 and CDR2 (germline): SEHNR, FQNEAQ (reference sequence). The V and J ends lost 1 base and 8 bases respectively, with 9 bases between them. CDR3 length: 13 residues. The DNA of the CDR3 is TGTGCCAGCAGCTTAGGAGGGTATGACATTCAGTACTTC. Translating it yields CASSLGGYDIQYF.

This clone was detected only once. The chain couples TRBV7-9 to TRBJ1-4, with TRBD1 as a possible D gene (6 bases). V lost 5 bases and J 7 bases, leaving 17 bases between the germline ends. The CDR3 totals 15 residues. Germline V gene sequence: CDR1 SEHNR, CDR2 FQNEAQ (reference sequence). The DNA for the CDR3 is TGTGCCAGCAGCGGCCCACAGGGCTCTGGTGAAAAACTGTTTTTT. This translates into CASSGPQGSGEKLFF.

This chain links TRBV7-9 with TRBJ1-1; 9 bases fit TRBD1. The CDR3 extends over 14 amino acids. The trim removed 6 bases at V and 6 bases at J, leaving 8 bases unmatched. Germline CDR1 reads SEHNR; CDR2 reads FQNEAQ (reference sequence). CDR3 sequence (DNA): TGTGCCAGCAGTCCACAGGGGGCCAGCGCTGAAGCTTTCTTT. It translates to CASSPQGASAEAFF.

V gene TRBV6-2 or TRBV6-3 combines with J gene TRBJ1-5; 9 nucleotides match TRBD1. Germline trimming cut 6 bases from V and 9 bases from J; bases unmatched to any gene: 9. Germline V gives CDR1 MNHEY, CDR2 SVGEGT. This CDR3 contains 14 residues. The CDR3 nucleotides are TGTGCCAGCAGCAAAGACCGGGACAGGGCGCCCCAGCATTTT. Its translation is CASSKDRDRAPQHF.

The V call is TRBV7-2, the J call TRBJ2-7; D possibly corresponds to TRBD2 (5 bases). V was pared by 0 bases and J by 3 bases, with 18 bases between. CDR1 SGHTA and CDR2 FQGNSA come from the germline V gene. CDR3 size: 17 residues. For the CDR3, the DNA is TGTGCCAGCAGCTTAGCGCTCTCCGGAGCGGTGGTCTACGAGCAGTACTTC. Encoded protein: CASSLALSGAVVYEQYF.

This chain joins TRBV6-5 and TRBJ1-1; the match to TRBD1 covers 9 bases. The CDR3 spans 15 residues. V lost 6 bases, J lost 3 bases, and 8 bases stayed unmatched. CDR1 is MNHEY, CDR2 SVGAGI, per germline. The CDR3 DNA reads as TGTGCCAGCAGGTACCACCGGGACAGGGACACTGAAGCTTTCTTT. This sequence encodes CASRYHRDRDTEAFF.

The chain joins TRBV6-4 to TRBJ2-2, with 11 bases lining up with TRBD2. Trimming at V came to 6 bases and at J to 6 bases, leaving 3 bases not matched to a gene. The CDR3 contains 14 residues. The germline V gene has CDR1 MRHNA and CDR2 SNTAGT. CDR3 sequence reads: CASRLAGASGELFF. CDR3 nucleotides: TGTGCCAGCAGACTAGCGGGAGCATCCGGGGAGCTGTTTTTT.

The J gene is TRBJ2-7, the V gene TRBV5-1; TRBD2 agrees at 7 bases. This CDR3 comprises 14 residues. Germline loops: CDR1 SGHRS, CDR2 YFSETQ. V shed 4 bases, J shed 2 bases, and the junction held 6 bases outside the gene matches. CDR3 sequence reads: CASSPGREAYEQYF. In nucleotides, the CDR3 is TGCGCCAGCAGCCCCGGACGGGAGGCCTACGAGCAGTACTTC.

The chain carries TRBV29-1 and TRBJ1-2; D might be TRBD1 (6 bases). Deletions cut 8 bases from V and 4 bases from J, with 14 bases between. Germline-derived CDR1 and CDR2 are SQVTM and ANQGSEA. The CDR3 sequence is 12 residues long. As DNA, the CDR3 is TGCAGCTCGGGGGGGCCTAGCTATGGCTACACCTTC. Its protein is CSSGGPSYGYTF.

The rearrangement joins TRBV28 to TRBJ2-1; a possible D gene is TRBD2 (5 bases). The V end was cut by 3 bases, the J end by 4 bases, with 19 bases between. CDR1 MDHEN and CDR2 SYDVKM come from the germline V gene. This CDR3 contains 17 residues. This chain's CDR3 is CASSFQDAAVRYNEQFF. The CDR3 coding sequence is TGTGCCAGCAGTTTTCAAGATGCAGCGGTGCGGTACAATGAGCAGTTCTTC.